A single sample gave rise to the 30 T cell receptor beta chains below, sequenced in a study of T cell responses to AZD1222 COVID-19 vaccine. Repertoires were generated with immunoSEQ multiplex PCR, while TCRdb's copy carries only in-frame clones and drops some. This repertoire shows 85,000 to 90,000 clones, around 90% found once; its top ten account for less than 5.5%. Sequenced material: peripheral blood, taken on day 0 of MenACWY control vaccination. The receptors come from an adult in good health.

This chain connects TRBV6-5 to TRBJ2-7, with TRBD2 identical over 8 bases. J lost 3 bases, V lost 0 bases, and 7 bases had no gene match. The CDR3 extends over 16 amino acids. Germline assignment: CDR1 MNHEY and CDR2 SVGAGI. The CDR3 loop reads CASSYSVPGLDYEQYF. The CDR3 DNA is TGTGCCAGCAGTTACTCGGTCCCGGGACTAGACTACGAGCAGTACTTC.

The chain is built from TRBV19 and TRBJ1-2; maybe TRBD1 (5 bases). The ends were cut back, 7 bases at V and 2 bases at J, with 14 bases in the middle. Germline V gene sequence: CDR1 LNHDA, CDR2 SQIVND (reference sequence). The CDR3 is 14 amino acids. The CDR3 protein is CASNLWEGNYGYTF. As DNA, the CDR3 is TGTGCCAGTAATTTATGGGAGGGGAACTATGGCTACACCTTC.

The rearrangement links TRBV11-2 to TRBJ2-7; 9 nucleotides agree with TRBD1. V trimming: 3 bases; J trimming: 3 bases; junction bases outside the gene matches: 3. The length of the CDR3 is 14 residues. Germline V gives CDR1 SGHAT, CDR2 FQNNGV. The CDR3 region is CASSFGDRDYEQYF. Written as DNA, the CDR3 is TGTGCCAGCAGCTTTGGGGACAGGGACTACGAGCAGTACTTC.

J is TRBJ1-1 and V is TRBV19; tentatively, D is TRBD1 (5 bases). Germline loops: CDR1 LNHDA, CDR2 SQIVND (reference sequence). The CDR3 covers 12 residues. Deletions cut 5 bases from V and 11 bases from J, with 15 bases between. The CDR3 loop reads CASSSVGGMAFF. DNA of the CDR3: TGTGCCAGTAGTTCTGTCGGGGGAATGGCTTTCTTT.

The gene calls are TRBV5-1 and TRBJ1-2, with a possible D match to TRBD1 (6 bases). This CDR3 is built from 15 residues. The V and J ends lost 0 bases and 7 bases respectively, with 16 bases between them. The germline V gene has CDR1 SGHRS and CDR2 YFSETQ. CDR3 loop: CASSLVAGSTGGYTF. The CDR3 region has the DNA TGCGCCAGCAGCTTGGTGGCAGGGTCGACAGGTGGCTACACCTTC.

This clone was recorded once. J is TRBJ1-1 and V is TRBV6-5; 10 positions match TRBD1. The CDR3 totals 13 residues. From germline, CDR1 is MNHEY and CDR2 SVGAGI. The junction had 7 bases not matched to a gene; V was cut back by 6 bases and J by 9 bases. The CDR3 region is CASRTGQGRQAFF. In DNA, the CDR3 is TGTGCCAGCAGAACGGGACAGGGGCGCCAAGCTTTCTTT.

This chain links TRBV5-5 with TRBJ1-1; no firm D call. Germline V gene data show CDR1 as SGHKS and CDR2 as YYEKEE (reference sequence). Trimming stripped 2 bases from V and 3 bases from J, with 5 bases between. The CDR3 loop spans 12 amino acids. The CDR3 reads CASSFRDTEAFF. For the CDR3, the DNA is TGTGCCAGCAGCTTCCGGGACACTGAAGCTTTCTTT. The variable domain in full, with the rest retrieved from reference TRBV5-5 and TRBJ1-1, is DAGVTQSPTHLIKTRGQQVTLRCSPISGHKSVSWYQQVLGQGPQFIFQYYEKEERGRGNFPDRFSARQFPNYSSELNVNALLLGDSALYLCASSFRDTEAFFGQGTRLTVV.

This chain uses TRBV28 with TRBJ1-5, with D perhaps TRBD1 (6 bases). The CDR3 extends over 15 amino acids. The germline V and J ends were trimmed by 5 bases and 2 bases, with 13 bases remaining between them. Germline-derived CDR1 and CDR2 are MDHEN and SYDVKM. CDR3 sequence (DNA): TGTGCCAGCAGTGCCATAGGGGGGCGCAATCAGCCCCAGCATTTT. This encodes CASSAIGGRNQPQHF.

This sequence joins TRBV24-1 and TRBJ1-6, with TRBD1 matching 8 bases. Germline V gene sequence: CDR1 KGHDR, CDR2 SFDVKD. This CDR3 is 19 amino acids long. J lost 0 bases, V lost 2 bases, and 8 bases had no gene match. The CDR3 DNA reads TGTGCCACCAGTGATTCATCAGGGGGCCCCAGCTCCTATAATTCACCCCTCCACTTT. Translated, it gives CATSDSSGGPSSYNSPLHF.

V is TRBV10-3 and J is TRBJ2-2, with TRBD2 matching 9 bases. V was pared by 3 bases and J by 2 bases, with 4 bases of the junction left unmatched. This CDR3 contains 16 residues. Germline assignment: CDR1 ENHRY and CDR2 SYGVKD. CDR3 sequence (DNA): TGTGCCATCAGTGACTCCGGGACTAGCAACACCGGGGAGCTGTTTTTT. This translates into CAISDSGTSNTGELFF.

The J gene is TRBJ2-6, the V gene TRBV5-1; 13 bases match TRBD2. This CDR3 has 18 amino acids. Germline values: CDR1 SGHRS, CDR2 YFSETQ. V was pared by 4 bases and J by 2 bases, with 6 bases of the junction left unmatched. CDR3 nucleotide sequence: TGCGCCAGCAGCCTGACGACTAGCGGGGGGACTGGGGCCAACGTCCTGACTTTC. Its translation: CASSLTTSGGTGANVLTF.

This clone was seen just once. The V call is TRBV27, the J call TRBJ2-3, with TRBD2 identical over 11 bases. CDR3 length: 17 residues. Trimming at V came to 3 bases and at J to 6 bases, leaving 11 bases not matched to a gene. Germline lookup yields CDR1 MNHEY and CDR2 SMNVEV (reference sequence). CDR3 residues: CASSFANSGRAFDTQYF. The CDR3 DNA sequence: TGTGCCAGCAGTTTTGCAAATAGCGGGAGGGCCTTCGATACGCAGTATTTT.

DNA of the CDR3: TGTGCCAGCAGCCCCCCGGCGGGAAGCACAGATACGCAGTATTTT. Translated, it gives CASSPPAGSTDTQYF. This chain connects TRBV11-1 to TRBJ2-3; tentatively, D is TRBD2 (6 bases). V was shortened by 5 bases and J by 0 bases, with 12 bases between the two germline ends. The germline CDR1 and CDR2 sequences are SGHAT and FQDESV (reference sequence). This CDR3 comprises 15 residues.

The rearrangement links TRBV5-1 to TRBJ2-7; no clear D. From germline, CDR1 is SGHRS and CDR2 YFSETQ. V was cut by 1 base and J by 6 bases, with 8 bases left in between. This CDR3 spans 12 amino acids. CDR3 in DNA: TGCGCCAGCAGCTTGACCTGGGGCGAGCAGTACTTC. It is translated as CASSLTWGEQYF.

The DNA for the CDR3 is TGTGCCAGCAGCCCCACCGGGACAGGGGGCGCGGAGGACACTGAAGCTTTCTTT. Protein sequence: CASSPTGTGGAEDTEAFF. The V and J genes are TRBV7-8 and TRBJ1-1, with 12 bases matching TRBD1. This CDR3 has 18 amino acids. The V and J ends lost 5 bases and 3 bases, in that order; junction bases with no gene match: 13. Germline V lookup: CDR1 SGHVS, CDR2 FQNEAQ.

This chain joins TRBV5-8 and TRBJ1-2, with TRBD1 identical over 9 bases. From germline, CDR1 is SGHTS and CDR2 YDEGEE. V lost 4 bases and J lost 4; bases outside the gene matches: 8. The CDR3 extends over 15 amino acids. For the CDR3, the DNA is TGTGCCAGCAGCGCCGGGGACAGGGTTGGCTATGGCTACACCTTC. It encodes CASSAGDRVGYGYTF.

The J gene is TRBJ2-7, the V gene TRBV4-2; D ambiguous. The CDR3 has 15 amino acids. Per the germline V gene, CDR1 is LGHNA and CDR2 is YNFKEQ. Trimming shortened V by 0 bases and J by 4 bases, and 13 bases separated the two germline ends. CDR3 protein: CASSQEVGRWYEQYF. As DNA, the CDR3 is TGTGCCAGCAGCCAAGAAGTGGGCAGGTGGTACGAGCAGTACTTC.

The chain employs TRBV18 and TRBJ1-5; possibly TRBD1 for D (5 bases). Germline loops: CDR1 KGHSH, CDR2 LQKENI. CDR3 length: 13 amino acids. Trimming removed 3 bases at V and 6 bases at J, with 9 bases between. CDR3 sequence: CASSPGGGQPQHF. For the CDR3, the DNA is TGTGCCAGCTCACCGGGTGGGGGTCAGCCCCAGCATTTT.

This chain uses TRBV5-1 with TRBJ1-5, with 12 bases identical to TRBD1. CDR3 length: 18 residues. Unmatched junction bases numbered 12, after V lost 3 bases and J lost 5 bases. Per the germline V gene, CDR1 is SGHRS and CDR2 is YFSETQ. CDR3 amino acids: CASSSPPWDRGLDQPQHF. The CDR3 DNA sequence: TGCGCCAGCAGCTCCCCCCCGTGGGACAGGGGGCTCGATCAGCCCCAGCATTTT.

This chain uses TRBV5-1 with TRBJ1-4; 7 bases fit TRBD1. V shed 4 bases, J shed 4 bases, and the junction held 4 bases outside the gene matches. CDR3 length: 14 residues. The germline gives CDR1 SGHRS, CDR2 YFSETQ. The CDR3, as DNA: TGCGCCAGCAGCGAAACAGGGGATAATGAAAAACTGTTTTTT. It specifies CASSETGDNEKLFF.

The J gene is TRBJ1-3, the V gene TRBV5-1; unclear D gene. Trimming left V 4 bases short and J 0 bases short, with 8 bases between. The CDR3 extends over 14 amino acids. Germline V gene data show CDR1 as SGHRS and CDR2 as YFSETQ. The CDR3 region is CASSMGLSGNTIYF. The CDR3 DNA reads TGCGCCAGCAGCATGGGCCTCTCTGGAAACACCATATATTTT.

The J gene is TRBJ1-6, the V gene TRBV5-1; 8 positions match TRBD1. The CDR3 is 15 residues long. Germline lookup yields CDR1 SGHRS and CDR2 YFSETQ. V shed 4 bases, J shed 6 bases, and the junction held 6 bases outside the gene matches. The CDR3 reads CASSTNRGANSPLHF. In nucleotides, the CDR3 is TGCGCCAGCAGCACAAACAGGGGGGCTAATTCACCCCTCCACTTT.

The rearrangement uses TRBV19 and TRBJ2-1, with 12 nucleotides matching TRBD2. This CDR3 is built from 16 residues. CDR1 is LNHDA and CDR2 is SQIVND in the germline V gene (reference sequence). V lost 2 bases and J lost 6; bases outside the gene matches: 5. The CDR3 protein is CASSISSGRGPNEQFF. DNA for the CDR3: TGTGCCAGTAGTATATCTAGCGGGAGGGGACCCAATGAGCAGTTCTTC.

The chain couples TRBV5-1 to TRBJ2-3, with 14 bases aligning to TRBD2. The germline CDR1 and CDR2 sequences are SGHRS and YFSETQ. The CDR3 is made up of 17 amino acids. V lost 6 bases, J lost 4 bases, and 10 bases stayed unmatched. For the CDR3, the DNA is TGCGCCAGCACCACGGGGACTAGCGGGAGTAGTGCAGATACGCAGTATTTT. As protein: CASTTGTSGSSADTQYF.

The chain employs TRBV27 and TRBJ1-5; D call uncertain. V shed 0 bases and J shed 1 base, with 16 bases lying between them. CDR3 length: 18 residues. Germline V gene sequence: CDR1 MNHEY, CDR2 SMNVEV (reference sequence). The CDR3 coding sequence is TGTGCCAGCAGTTTATCGTCCCCAACGGCCACCAGCAATCAGCCCCAGCATTTT. Its protein is CASSLSSPTATSNQPQHF.

Notes on this clone: This sample also contains other DNA sequences that code for the same CDR3. The chain has TRBV7-6 and TRBJ1-4; 7 nucleotides line up with TRBD1. CDR1 SGHVS and CDR2 FNYEAQ come from the germline V gene. This CDR3 spans 14 amino acids. J lost 8 bases, V lost 1 base, and 4 bases had no gene match. The CDR3 here is CASSLGQGGEKLFF. Here the CDR3 DNA reads TGTGCCAGCAGCTTAGGACAGGGAGGGGAAAAACTGTTTTTT.

The rearrangement uses TRBV9 and TRBJ1-6, with unresolved D. The CDR3 extends over 15 amino acids. V lost 0 bases and J lost 10, with 14 bases in between. Germline V gives CDR1 SGDLS, CDR2 YYNGEE. This chain's CDR3 is CASSVAARVGSPLHF. CDR3 coding DNA: TGTGCCAGCAGCGTAGCCGCAAGGGTGGGGTCACCCCTCCACTTT.

The chain carries TRBV7-2 and TRBJ2-7; TRBD2 matches at 11 bases. Trimming at V came to 3 bases and at J to 1 base, leaving 2 bases not matched to a gene. This CDR3 has 15 residues. Germline V gives CDR1 SGHTA, CDR2 FQGNSA. The CDR3 DNA reads as TGTGCCAGCAGCTTTAGCGGGAGGGCGTCCTACGAGCAGTACTTC. This codes for CASSFSGRASYEQYF.

The chain uses TRBV11-3 and TRBJ2-1, with 8 nucleotides matching TRBD2. Unmatched junction bases numbered 6, after V lost 5 bases and J lost 6 bases. The germline V gene encodes CDR1 SGHNT and CDR2 YENEEA. This CDR3 contains 14 residues. This chain's CDR3 is CASSPRGTSNEQFF. The CDR3 DNA is TGTGCCAGCAGCCCTCGGGGGACTAGCAATGAGCAGTTCTTC.

The J gene is TRBJ2-7, the V gene TRBV15; a possible D gene is TRBD1 (6 bases). The length of the CDR3 is 15 residues. V shed 0 bases and J shed 2 bases, with 11 bases lying between them. The germline V gene has CDR1 LNHNV and CDR2 YYDKDF (reference sequence). CDR3 protein: CATSRDSGVPYEQYF. As DNA, the CDR3 is TGTGCCACCAGCAGAGATTCAGGGGTCCCCTACGAGCAGTACTTC.